Listed below are T cell receptor beta chains from one sample, sequenced in a study of T cell responses to AZD1222 COVID-19 vaccine. Libraries were prepared by immunoSEQ multiplex PCR; TCRdb keeps only in-frame clonotypes and omits some of them. The sample records around 89,000 clones, 75% to 90% being singletons. The source was peripheral blood, collected 28 days after the second AZD1222 dose. All receptors derive from an adult who received the AZD1222 COVID-19 vaccine. Both conserved end residues are part of each CDR3. Fields, in order: J gene, D gene, V gene, clone size, CDR3 protein, CDR3 DNA. The D gene is left open where the match is weak. Size is omitted from some rows. Given values are once, few, many or a class for expanded clones.

j_call: TRBJ2-7; d_call: TRBD1; v_call: TRBV27; clone_size: .; cdr3_aa: CASRRDRRYEQYF; cdr3_nt: TGTGCCAGCAGAAGGGACAGGAGGTACGAGCAGTACTTC
j_call: TRBJ1-1; d_call: TRBD1; v_call: TRBV14; clone_size: few; cdr3_aa: CASSLPGQGPNTEAFF; cdr3_nt: TGTGCCAGCAGCCTCCCGGGACAGGGACCGAACACTGAAGCTTTCTTT
j_call: TRBJ1-2; d_call: .; v_call: TRBV11-2; clone_size: .; cdr3_aa: CASSSRRGQAYGYTF; cdr3_nt: TGTGCCAGCAGCTCCCGAAGGGGACAAGCTTATGGCTACACCTTC
j_call: TRBJ1-1; d_call: TRBD1; v_call: TRBV28; clone_size: once; cdr3_aa: CASSYLQGQQIF; cdr3_nt: TGTGCCAGCAGTTATTTACAGGGACAGCAAATCTTT
j_call: TRBJ1-4; d_call: .; v_call: TRBV19; clone_size: .; cdr3_aa: CASSVQYNEKLFF; cdr3_nt: TGTGCCAGTAGTGTTCAGTATAATGAAAAACTGTTTTTT
j_call: TRBJ2-3; d_call: TRBD2; v_call: TRBV27; clone_size: .; cdr3_aa: CASSFLLAGGPPDTQYF; cdr3_nt: TGTGCCAGCAGTTTCCTACTAGCGGGGGGGCCCCCGGATACGCAGTATTTT
j_call: TRBJ1-2; d_call: TRBD1; v_call: TRBV27; clone_size: .; cdr3_aa: CASSRDRGPNYGYTF; cdr3_nt: TGTGCCAGCAGCCGGGACAGGGGCCCCAACTATGGCTACACCTTC
j_call: TRBJ2-7; d_call: .; v_call: TRBV28; clone_size: many; cdr3_aa: CASSFFSLEGEQYF; cdr3_nt: TGTGCCAGCAGTTTCTTCAGCCTGGAGGGCGAGCAGTACTTC
j_call: TRBJ1-4; d_call: .; v_call: TRBV27; clone_size: .; cdr3_aa: CASSAYRDQEKLFF; cdr3_nt: TGTGCCAGCAGTGCTTACAGGGATCAAGAAAAACTGTTTTTT
j_call: TRBJ1-5; d_call: .; v_call: TRBV2; clone_size: once; cdr3_aa: CASCTDNNQPQHF; cdr3_nt: TGTGCCAGCTGCACAGACAACAATCAGCCCCAGCATTTT
j_call: TRBJ1-1; d_call: .; v_call: TRBV20-1; clone_size: once; cdr3_aa: CSARTVRAFF; cdr3_nt: TGCAGTGCTAGGACAGTAAGAGCTTTCTTT
j_call: TRBJ2-7; d_call: .; v_call: TRBV7-9; clone_size: once; cdr3_aa: CASSLLPYEQYF; cdr3_nt: TGTGCCAGCAGCCTTCTCCCCTACGAGCAGTACTTC
j_call: TRBJ2-3; d_call: .; v_call: TRBV10-3; clone_size: .; cdr3_aa: CAISAAMDRADTQYF; cdr3_nt: TGTGCCATCAGTGCAGCTATGGATCGGGCAGATACGCAGTATTTT
j_call: TRBJ2-1; d_call: TRBD2; v_call: TRBV27; clone_size: .; cdr3_aa: CASSFIAGVISYNEQFF; cdr3_nt: TGTGCCAGCAGTTTCATAGCGGGGGTGATCTCCTACAATGAGCAGTTCTTC
j_call: TRBJ2-1; d_call: .; v_call: TRBV7-9; clone_size: .; cdr3_aa: CASSLRTASPLF; cdr3_nt: TGTGCCAGCAGCCTCCGGACGGCCTCTCCCCTCTTC